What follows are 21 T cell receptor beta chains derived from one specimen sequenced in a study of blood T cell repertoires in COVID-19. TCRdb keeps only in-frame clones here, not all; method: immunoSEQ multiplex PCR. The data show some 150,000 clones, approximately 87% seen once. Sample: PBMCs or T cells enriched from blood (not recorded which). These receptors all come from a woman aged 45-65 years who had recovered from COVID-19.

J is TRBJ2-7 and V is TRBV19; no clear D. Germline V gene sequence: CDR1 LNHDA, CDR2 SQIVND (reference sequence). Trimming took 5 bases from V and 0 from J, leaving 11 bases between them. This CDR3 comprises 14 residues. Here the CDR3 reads CASSPTVSSYEQYV. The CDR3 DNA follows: TGTGCCAGTAGTCCCACAGTCAGCTCCTACGAGCAGTACGTC.

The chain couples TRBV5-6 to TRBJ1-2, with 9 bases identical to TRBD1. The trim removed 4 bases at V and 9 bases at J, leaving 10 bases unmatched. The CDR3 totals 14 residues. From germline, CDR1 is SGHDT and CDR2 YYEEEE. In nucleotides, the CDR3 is TGTGCCAGCAGCCCCGGGACAGGGTACGACAGCTACACCTTC. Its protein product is CASSPGTGYDSYTF. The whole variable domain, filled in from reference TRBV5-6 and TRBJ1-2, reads DAGVTQSPTHLIKTRGQQVTLRCSPKSGHDTVSWYQQALGQGPQFIFQYYEEEERQRGNFPDRFSGHQFPNYSSELNVNALLLGDSALYLCASSPGTGYDSYTFGSGTRLTVV.

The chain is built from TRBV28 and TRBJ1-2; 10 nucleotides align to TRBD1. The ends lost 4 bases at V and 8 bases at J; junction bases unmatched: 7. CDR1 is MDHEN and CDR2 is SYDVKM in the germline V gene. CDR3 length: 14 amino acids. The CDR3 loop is CASSSRQGAEGYTF. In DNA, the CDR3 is TGTGCCAGCAGTTCAAGACAGGGGGCTGAGGGCTACACCTTC.

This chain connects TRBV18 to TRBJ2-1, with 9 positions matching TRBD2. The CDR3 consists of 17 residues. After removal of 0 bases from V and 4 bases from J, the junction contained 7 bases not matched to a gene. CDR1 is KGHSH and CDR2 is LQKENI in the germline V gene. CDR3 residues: CASSPPGASGIYNEQFF. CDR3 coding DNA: TGTGCCAGCTCACCACCGGGGGCTAGCGGGATATACAATGAGCAGTTCTTC.

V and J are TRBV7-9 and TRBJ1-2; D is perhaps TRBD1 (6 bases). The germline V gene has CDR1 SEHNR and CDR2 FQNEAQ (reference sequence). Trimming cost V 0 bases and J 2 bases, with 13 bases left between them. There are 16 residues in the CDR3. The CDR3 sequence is CASSLAGTQGNYGYTF. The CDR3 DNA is TGTGCCAGCAGCTTAGCGGGGACCCAGGGGAACTATGGCTACACCTTC.

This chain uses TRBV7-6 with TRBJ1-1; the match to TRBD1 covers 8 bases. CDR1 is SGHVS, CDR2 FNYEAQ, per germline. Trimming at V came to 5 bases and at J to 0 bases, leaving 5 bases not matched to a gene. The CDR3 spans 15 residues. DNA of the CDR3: TGTGCCAGCAGCGATACAGGGGGATTGAACACTGAAGCTTTCTTT. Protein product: CASSDTGGLNTEAFF.

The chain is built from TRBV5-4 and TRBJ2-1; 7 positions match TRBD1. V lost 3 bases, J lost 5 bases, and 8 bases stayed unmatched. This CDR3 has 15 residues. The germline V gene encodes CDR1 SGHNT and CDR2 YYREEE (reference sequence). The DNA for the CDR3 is TGTGCCAGCAGCTCGTCGGACAGGTCAAACAATGAGCAGTTCTTC. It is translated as CASSSSDRSNNEQFF.

In DNA, the CDR3 is TGTGCCAGCAGCGAGGGTACAGGGATCAATCAGCCCCAGCATTTT. Amino acids: CASSEGTGINQPQHF. The J gene is TRBJ1-5, the V gene TRBV7-2; TRBD1 is a possible D gene (6 bases). Trimming took 5 bases from V and 3 from J, leaving 14 bases between them. CDR1 and CDR2 from the germline V gene are SGHTA and FQGNSA. The CDR3 contains 15 residues.

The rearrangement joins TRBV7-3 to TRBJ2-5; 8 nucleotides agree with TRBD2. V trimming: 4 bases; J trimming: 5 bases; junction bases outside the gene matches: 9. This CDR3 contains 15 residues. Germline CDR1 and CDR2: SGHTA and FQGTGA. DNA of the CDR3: TGTGCCAGCAGCTCCTATCCGGGACTAGAGGAGACCCAGTACTTC. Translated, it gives CASSSYPGLEETQYF.

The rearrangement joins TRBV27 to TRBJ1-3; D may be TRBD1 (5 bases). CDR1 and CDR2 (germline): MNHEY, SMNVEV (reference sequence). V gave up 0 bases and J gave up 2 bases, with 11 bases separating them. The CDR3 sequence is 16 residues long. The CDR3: CASSLSRRGTGNTIYF. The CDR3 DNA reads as TGTGCCAGCAGTTTATCGAGAAGGGGAACTGGAAACACCATATATTTT.

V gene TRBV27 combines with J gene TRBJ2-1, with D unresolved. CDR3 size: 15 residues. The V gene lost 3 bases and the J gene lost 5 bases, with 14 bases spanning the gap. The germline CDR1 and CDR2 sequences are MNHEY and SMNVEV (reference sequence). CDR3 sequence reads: CASSFFSGLDNEQFF. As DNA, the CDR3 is TGTGCCAGCAGTTTTTTTTCAGGTTTGGACAATGAGCAGTTCTTC.

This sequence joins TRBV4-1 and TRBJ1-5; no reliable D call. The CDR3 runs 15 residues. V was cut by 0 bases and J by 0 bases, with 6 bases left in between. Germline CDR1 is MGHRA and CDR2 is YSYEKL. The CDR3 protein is CASSQDPSSNQPQHF. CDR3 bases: TGCGCCAGCAGCCAAGACCCCAGTAGCAATCAGCCCCAGCATTTT.

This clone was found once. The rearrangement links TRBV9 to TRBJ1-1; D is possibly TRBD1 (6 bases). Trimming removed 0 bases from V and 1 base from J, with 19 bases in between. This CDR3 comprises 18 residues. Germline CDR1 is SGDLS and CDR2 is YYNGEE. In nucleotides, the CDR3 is TGTGCCAGCAGCGTAGTAGTAACGGGAGGGACACCGAACACTGAAGCTTTCTTT. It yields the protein CASSVVVTGGTPNTEAFF.

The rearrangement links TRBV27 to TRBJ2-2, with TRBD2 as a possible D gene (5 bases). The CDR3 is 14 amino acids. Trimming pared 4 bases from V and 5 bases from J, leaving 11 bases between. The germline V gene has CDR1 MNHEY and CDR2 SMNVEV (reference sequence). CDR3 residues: CASSSQADTGELFF. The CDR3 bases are TGTGCCAGCAGTTCTCAAGCGGATACCGGGGAGCTGTTTTTT.

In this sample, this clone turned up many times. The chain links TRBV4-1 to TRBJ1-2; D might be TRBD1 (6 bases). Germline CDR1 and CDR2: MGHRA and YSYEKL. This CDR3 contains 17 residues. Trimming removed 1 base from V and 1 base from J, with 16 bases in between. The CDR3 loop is CASSQGEGGAINYGYTF. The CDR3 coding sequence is TGCGCCAGCAGCCAAGGGGAAGGGGGGGCCATTAACTATGGCTACACCTTC.

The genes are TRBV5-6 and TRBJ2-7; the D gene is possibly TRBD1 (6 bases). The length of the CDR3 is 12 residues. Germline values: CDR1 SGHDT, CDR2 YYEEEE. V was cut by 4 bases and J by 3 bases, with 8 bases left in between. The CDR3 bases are TGTGCCAGCAGCCGGACAGTCTACGAGCAGTACGTC. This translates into CASSRTVYEQYV.

The CDR3 nucleotides are TGTGCCAGTAGTATAGATCGGACGGGGGGATCTGGGCAGTTCTTC. Its translation is CASSIDRTGGSGQFF. The V call is TRBV19, the J call TRBJ2-1; 7 bases match TRBD2. The V gene end was trimmed by 0 bases and the J gene end by 12 bases; junction bases not matched to a gene: 11. Germline V gives CDR1 LNHDA, CDR2 SQIVND (reference sequence). CDR3 size: 15 residues. Supplemented by reference TRBV19 and TRBJ2-1, the full variable domain reads DGGITQSPKYLFRKEGQNVTLSCEQNLNHDAMYWYRQDPGQGLRLIYYSQIVNDFQKGDIAEGYSVSREKKESFPLTVTSAQKNPTAFYLCASSIDRTGGSGQFFGPGTRLTVL.

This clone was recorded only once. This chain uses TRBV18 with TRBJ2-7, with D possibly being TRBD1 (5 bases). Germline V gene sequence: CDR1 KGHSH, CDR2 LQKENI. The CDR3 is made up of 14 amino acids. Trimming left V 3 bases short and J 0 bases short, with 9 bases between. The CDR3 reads CASSPGALSYEQYV. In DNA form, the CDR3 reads TGTGCCAGCTCACCTGGGGCCCTCTCCTACGAGCAGTACGTC.

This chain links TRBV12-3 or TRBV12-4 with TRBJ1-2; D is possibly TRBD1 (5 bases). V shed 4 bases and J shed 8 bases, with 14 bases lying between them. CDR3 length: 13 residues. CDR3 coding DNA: TGTGCCAGCAGTTGGGGCAGGGAGGGCGGCTACACCTTC. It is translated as CASSWGREGGYTF.

CDR3 protein: CASSYRENTGELFF. Here the CDR3 DNA reads TGTGCCAGCAGCTACAGGGAAAACACCGGGGAGCTGTTTTTT. This chain connects TRBV7-6 to TRBJ2-2; TRBD1 might be the D (6 bases). The CDR3 length is 14 residues. Germline assignment: CDR1 SGHVS and CDR2 FNYEAQ. V lost 4 bases and J 2 bases, leaving 8 bases between the germline ends.

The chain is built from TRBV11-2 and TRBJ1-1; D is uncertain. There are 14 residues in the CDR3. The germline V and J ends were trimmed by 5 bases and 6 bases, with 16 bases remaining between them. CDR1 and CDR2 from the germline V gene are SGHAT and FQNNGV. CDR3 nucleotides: TGTGCCAGCAGCCTTCGTGGTCGTCGGGCTGAAGCTTTCTTT. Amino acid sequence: CASSLRGRRAEAFF. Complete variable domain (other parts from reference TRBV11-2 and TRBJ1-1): EAGVAQSPRYKIIEKRQSVAFWCNPISGHATLYWYQQILGQGPKLLIQFQNNGVVDDSQLPKDRFSAERLKGVDSTLKIQPAKLEDSAVYLCASSLRGRRAEAFFGQGTRLTVV.